Following are 12 T cell receptor beta chains from one sample sequenced in a study of CD8+CD57+ T cells in acquired aplastic anemia. Researchers used genomic DNA as the template to profile TCR beta VDJ and CDR3. TCRdb re-analysed the reads in MiXCR, keeping a single row per CDR3 protein. The sample comprises about 110,000 distinct CDR3 sequences, about half of which are singletons, and roughly 34% rests with the top ten. The material sequenced was sorted CD4+, CD8+, or CD8+CD57+ T cells (not recorded which) from PBMCs. The origin of the receptors is a human donor in good health, serving as a control.

This clonotype was observed a few times. The chain carries TRBV2 and TRBJ2-1; TRBD1 is a possible D gene (6 bases). The CDR3 has 12 residues. The V end lost 8 bases, the J end lost 8 bases, and 13 bases lay between the germline ends. In germline, CDR1 is SNHLY, CDR2 FYNNEI. The CDR3 reads CASRDIYYEQFF. CDR3 nucleotide sequence: TGTGCCAGCCGGGACATTTACTATGAGCAGTTCTTC.

In this sample, this clonotype turned up many times. The chain carries TRBV29-1 and TRBJ1-4; D ambiguous. Germline V gives CDR1 SQVTM, CDR2 ANQGSEA. V was trimmed by 7 bases and J by 0 bases, leaving 12 bases between them. This CDR3 contains 14 residues. CDR3 sequence reads: CSALGRATNEKLFF. The CDR3 coding sequence is TGCAGCGCTTTGGGGAGGGCAACTAATGAAAAACTGTTTTTT. The full variable domain, completed using reference TRBV29-1 and TRBJ1-4, is SAVISQKPSRDICQRGTSLTIQCQVDSQVTMMFWYRQQPGQSLTLIATANQGSEATYESGFVIDKFPISRPNLTFSTLTVSNMSPEDSSIYLCSALGRATNEKLFFGSGTQLSVL.

As concerns this clonotype: With a much larger clone just one base away, this may be a read error. As the CDR3 is not closed by the conserved phenylalanine or tryptophan, this likely results from a read error. This chain uses TRBV6-1 with TRBJ2-5; 10 bases agree with TRBD2. J was trimmed by 4 bases and V by 0 bases; bases with no gene match: 2. Looked up from germline, CDR1 is MNHNS and CDR2 is SASEGT. This CDR3 is built from 15 residues. For the CDR3, the DNA is TGTGCCAGCAGTGAAGCTAGCGGGGGGCCAGAGACCCAGTACTCC. Amino acids: CASSEASGGPETQYS.

V and J are TRBV25-1 and TRBJ1-2; a weak D match, TRBD1 (6 bases). The CDR3 covers 14 residues. Germline V CDR1 and CDR2: MGHDK, SYGVNS. Trimming took off 5 bases at V and 3 bases at J, with 13 bases between the two ends. The CDR3: CASSQSRTDYGYTF. CDR3 in DNA: TGTGCCAGCAGTCAGTCTAGGACAGACTATGGCTACACCTTC.

The rearrangement uses TRBV9 and TRBJ2-5; 10 bases agree with TRBD2. J gave up 5 bases and V 0 bases, and 10 bases lay outside the gene matches. CDR1 SGDLS and CDR2 YYNGEE come from the germline V gene. The CDR3 has 17 amino acids. This CDR3 is CASSVGILAGASETQYF. DNA for the CDR3: TGTGCCAGCAGCGTAGGGATTCTAGCGGGAGCTTCGGAGACCCAGTACTTC.

This clonotype was observed many times. The CDR3 here is CASSVVDGDYYEQYF. The CDR3 region has the DNA TGTGCCAGCAGCGTAGTTGATGGGGACTACTACGAGCAGTACTTC. The chain links TRBV9 to TRBJ2-7; 7 bases match TRBD2. The CDR3 has 15 amino acids. V dropped 0 bases and J dropped 3; count of bases not matched to a gene: 6. Germline V gene data show CDR1 as SGDLS and CDR2 as YYNGEE.

The V call is TRBV10-3, the J call TRBJ2-3; D gene uncertain. Germline values: CDR1 ENHRY, CDR2 SYGVKD. This CDR3 has 13 residues. V dropped 3 bases and J dropped 1 base, with 5 bases sitting between them. The CDR3 loop is CAISDGRTDTQYF. The DNA of the CDR3 is TGTGCCATCAGTGACGGGCGCACAGATACGCAGTATTTT.

This chain uses TRBV20-1 with TRBJ2-3; 12 bases line up with TRBD2. The V and J ends lost 6 bases and 6 bases, in that order; junction bases with no gene match: 13. Germline CDR1 DFQATT, CDR2 SNEGSKA (reference sequence). The CDR3 spans 16 residues. This chain's CDR3 is CSAKPSGGGFIDTQYF. CDR3 DNA sequence: TGCAGTGCAAAGCCTAGCGGGGGGGGGTTCATTGATACGCAGTATTTT.

This chain uses TRBV13 with TRBJ2-5; 11 positions match TRBD1. Germline V gives CDR1 PRHDT, CDR2 FYEKMQ (reference sequence). The J segment lost 5 bases and the V segment lost 4 bases, leaving 6 bases of the junction unmatched. This CDR3 region has 15 residues. The CDR3 DNA follows: TGTGCCAGCAGCTGGGGACAGGGGGTGAGGGAGACCCAGTACTTC. It codes for CASSWGQGVRETQYF.

The chain is built from TRBV10-3 and TRBJ2-1, with D perhaps TRBD2 (6 bases). This CDR3 has 12 amino acids. The germline V gene encodes CDR1 ENHRY and CDR2 SYGVKD. Trimming cost V 10 bases and J 8 bases, with 15 bases left between them. The CDR3 DNA sequence: TGTGCCACCGGGAGTACCGGCGATGAGCAGTTCTTC. Amino acids: CATGSTGDEQFF.

This clonotype has at least ten counts. One junction end does not reproduce the germline sequence, and a read error may be involved. This rearrangement joins TRBV23-1 to TRBJ2-1; 9 nucleotides line up with TRBD2. TRBV23-1 is classed as an ORF, of uncertain function. The length of the CDR3 is 18 residues. The CDR3 sequence is CASSQSAAGGETWDEQFF. The CDR3 DNA sequence: TGCGCCAGCAGCCAATCGGCTGCGGGGGGGGAGACGTGGGATGAGCAGTTCTTC.

The chain carries TRBV6-1 and TRBJ1-4; TRBD1 is a possible D gene (5 bases). The CDR3 consists of 14 residues. V shed 9 bases and J shed 0 bases, with 11 bases lying between them. The germline gives CDR1 MNHNS, CDR2 SASEGT. CDR3 nucleotide sequence: TGTGCCAGTGCAGGGTATTCAACTAATGAAAAACTGTTTTTT. This codes for CASAGYSTNEKLFF.